This record covers a single T cell receptor beta chain. The ends were cut back, 2 bases at V and 3 bases at J, with 16 bases in the middle. Germline-derived CDR1 and CDR2 are SGHRS and YFSETQ. The CDR3 sequence is 16 residues long. The data belong to a study of blood T cell repertoires in COVID-19. Whole-study context: Sites across the United States, Italy and Spain contributed samples from acute and convalescent COVID-19. The cDNA or gDNA used as material had been derived from T cells, B-cell-depleted T cells, or PBMCs.

As handled by the study authors: Scientists estimated how many nucleated cells there were by amplifying reference gene primers. This table comes from immunoSEQ multiplex PCR, and its TCRdb copy is limited to in-frame clones, with some not included. For V, J and clone size, that table is used; D and trimming come from the DNA. This sample has roughly 150,000 clones, with 82% found just once. This receptor was identified in a woman older than 75 with active or convalescent COVID-19. V usage is TRBV5-1 and J usage is TRBJ2-3; D might be TRBD2 (7 bases). The sample was peripheral blood. The CDR3 here is CASSLWWGGETDTQYF. The DNA for the CDR3 is TGCGCCAGCAGCTTATGGTGGGGGGGCGAGACAGATACGCAGTATTTT.